This paragraph covers one T cell receptor (beta chain) sequence. Its specificity is unknown. Profiled with immunoSEQ multiplex PCR; TCRdb holds only in-frame clones, not every one. The repertoire consists of approximately 81,000 clones, with 84% occurring once and the leading ten covering around 20%. This entry belongs to a study of identifying expanded T cells in peripheral blood. During the collection period, no donor immune events like infections were recorded. Study-wide points: About 1.2 clones differed between technical replicates, versus approximately 16 and 20 over time. Variance in clone template counts between roughly two-week samples significantly increased with total template count across all healthy donors.

This TCR was sampled from a person between 18 and 75 years old in good health. Sequencing was done on a sample of blood.

The CDR3 sequence is CASSAQGASTEAFF. The CDR3 nucleotides are TGCGCCAGCAGTGCACAGGGGGCGAGCACTGAAGCTTTCTTT. The chain carries TRBV10-2 and TRBJ1-1; 9 bases are shared with TRBD1. This CDR3 region has 14 residues. V was clipped by 4 bases and J by 4 bases; unmatched bases: 4. In germline, CDR1 is WSHSY, CDR2 SAAADI.